Below are 4 T cell receptor beta chains sequenced from a single sample in a study of T cell changes during pregnancy in multiple sclerosis. Libraries were prepared by immunoSEQ multiplex PCR; TCRdb keeps only in-frame clonotypes and omits some of them. The sample lists approximately 44,000 clones; over 80% were seen once. The sample in question was CD4+ T cells from peripheral blood mononuclear cells, obtained before pregnancy. Receptors originate from a female donor with multiple sclerosis, enrolled in a pregnancy study.

This rearrangement joins TRBV19 to TRBJ1-2; maybe TRBD1 (5 bases). This CDR3 is built from 16 residues. Germline loops: CDR1 LNHDA, CDR2 SQIVND (reference sequence). V gave up 0 bases and J gave up 5 bases, with 16 bases separating them. The CDR3 loop is CASSIEGGYAIYGYTF. CDR3 in DNA: TGTGCCAGTAGTATAGAGGGGGGATATGCGATATATGGCTACACCTTC.

CDR3 nucleotide sequence: TGTGCCAGCAAGAGGCGCCAGCTGAACACTGAAGCTTTCTTT. This encodes CASKRRQLNTEAFF. The chain employs TRBV2 and TRBJ1-1, with unresolved D. The length of the CDR3 is 14 residues. Trimming removed 7 bases at V and 0 bases at J, with 12 bases between. In germline, CDR1 is SNHLY, CDR2 FYNNEI.

The chain employs TRBV2 and TRBJ1-2, with 8 bases matching TRBD1. This CDR3 contains 13 residues. The J segment lost 8 bases and the V segment lost 8 bases, leaving 10 bases of the junction unmatched. Germline V lookup: CDR1 SNHLY, CDR2 FYNNEI. In nucleotides, the CDR3 is TGTGCCAGCCCAGGGCAGGGGGCGGGAGGCTACACCTTC. This codes for CASPGQGAGGYTF.

The chain recombines TRBV12-5 with TRBJ2-5; the D gene is possibly TRBD1 (7 bases). This CDR3 is built from 16 residues. Germline assignment: CDR1 LGHNT and CDR2 FRNRAP. Trimming shortened V by 6 bases and J by 5 bases, and 22 bases separated the two germline ends. The CDR3 DNA sequence: TGTGCTAGTGGCAAAACTAACAGGGGTGGGGGGGAGACCCAGTACTTC. The encoded protein is CASGKTNRGGGETQYF.